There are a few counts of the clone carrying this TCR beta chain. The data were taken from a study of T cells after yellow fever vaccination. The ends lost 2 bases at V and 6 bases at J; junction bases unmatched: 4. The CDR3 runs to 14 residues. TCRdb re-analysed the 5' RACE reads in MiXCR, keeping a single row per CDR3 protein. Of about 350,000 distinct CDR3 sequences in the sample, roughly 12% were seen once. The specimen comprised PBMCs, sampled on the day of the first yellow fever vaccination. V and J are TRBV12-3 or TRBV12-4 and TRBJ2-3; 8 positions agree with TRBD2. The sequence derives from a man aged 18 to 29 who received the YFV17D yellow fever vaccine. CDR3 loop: CASSLRRGVDTQYF. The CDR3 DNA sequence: TGTGCCAGCAGTTTAAGGCGGGGGGTGGATACGCAGTATTTT.